This entry is about one T cell receptor (beta chain). The antigen remains unidentified. The source of the sample is a study of cytomegalovirus exposure and HLA in healthy donors. Broader study findings: In a later analysis, several top co-occurrence clusters appeared linked to parvovirus B19, influenza, CMV and Epstein-Barr virus. Earlier findings revealed that most TCR beta V segments proved productive either about 87% or about 30% of the time. Across all donors, roughly uniform sequencing depth was an assumption of the presence/absence analyses.

J was trimmed by 4 bases and V by 7 bases; bases with no gene match: 10. The CDR3 loop spans 15 amino acids. In germline, CDR1 is SEHNR, CDR2 FQNEAQ (reference sequence). Researchers ran the PCR with 60 Vbeta and 13 Jbeta primers. Clones were read by immunoSEQ multiplex PCR, and TCRdb kept only the in-frame ones, dropping some. The profile covers under 85,000 clones, with less than 70% appearing a single time and roughly 9.8% taken by the ten largest. Healthy bone marrow donors made up the cohort. Sequencing was performed on PBMCs. The origin of this receptor is a woman under 40 in good health and CMV-seronegative. The chain links TRBV7-9 to TRBJ2-1, with 7 bases matching TRBD1. This chain's CDR3 is CASNKPGQLYNEQFF. CDR3 DNA sequence: TGTGCCAGCAACAAACCGGGACAGTTGTACAATGAGCAGTTCTTC.